The 9 T cell receptor beta chains presented below share a single source sample, sequenced in a study of T cells after yellow fever vaccination. Each CDR3 protein gets one entry after TCRdb re-called the 5' RACE reads with MiXCR. The repertoire holds about 74,000 distinct CDR3 sequences, with around 6.9% as singletons. Material: CD8+ T cells sorted from PBMCs, obtained about 5 days after the first yellow fever vaccination. These receptor sequences come from a man aged 18 to 29 who received the YFV17D yellow fever vaccine.

The chain has TRBV11-2 and TRBJ2-2, with D possibly TRBD1 on 5 matching bases. Trimming removed 5 bases from V and 7 bases from J, with 14 bases in between. In germline, CDR1 is SGHAT, CDR2 FQNNGV. This CDR3 has 14 residues. CDR3 bases: TGTGCCAGCAGCCTGATTGGGCAGGGCGGGGAGCTGTTTTTT. Translating gives CASSLIGQGGELFF.

The chain couples TRBV7-9 to TRBJ2-5; a weak D match, TRBD1 (5 bases). CDR1 and CDR2 from the germline V gene are SEHNR and FQNEAQ (reference sequence). The germline V and J ends were trimmed by 8 bases and 2 bases, with 12 bases remaining between them. This CDR3 spans 13 amino acids. This chain's CDR3 is CASAARQQETQYF. The CDR3 DNA follows: TGTGCCAGCGCCGCGAGACAGCAAGAGACCCAGTACTTC.

Ten or more counts support this clonotype. The chain uses TRBV20-1 and TRBJ2-5; 9 nucleotides align to TRBD2. Germline V gives CDR1 DFQATT, CDR2 SNEGSKA (reference sequence). The CDR3 is 14 amino acids. CDR3 sequence (DNA): TGCAGCGCCGGGACTAGCCCTGATGGAGGGACCCAGTACTTC. It is translated as CSAGTSPDGGTQYF.

This clonotype was detected ten times or more. As DNA, the CDR3 is TGTGCCAGCAGCCAAGATACTAGCGGGTCCTACAATGAGCAGTTCTTC. Residues: CASSQDTSGSYNEQFF. This chain links TRBV4-2 with TRBJ2-1, with 9 bases lining up with TRBD2. Trimming removed 0 bases from V and 1 base from J; junction bases left unmatched: 1. Germline-derived CDR1 and CDR2 are LGHNA and YNFKEQ. The CDR3 runs 16 residues.

This clonotype has just a few counts. The chain carries TRBV12-3 or TRBV12-4 and TRBJ2-5, with a weak D call TRBD2 (5 bases). Trimming cost V 7 bases and J 5 bases, with 17 bases left between them. The CDR3 runs 14 residues. CDR3 bases: TGTGCCAGCACCCGTTACCAAAGGAGGGAGACCCAGTACTTC. This sequence encodes CASTRYQRRETQYF.

The rearrangement uses TRBV4-1 and TRBJ2-5, with D tentatively TRBD2 (7 bases). V lost 5 bases, J lost 1 base, and 20 bases lay in between. Germline lookup yields CDR1 MGHRA and CDR2 YSYEKL. CDR3 size: 17 residues. CDR3 bases: TGCGCCAGCAGCGCCTTCCGGGGGGCAGCAAGCCAAGAGACCCAGTACTTC. Translating it yields CASSAFRGAASQETQYF.

Only a few counts were recorded for this clonotype. The chain is built from TRBV5-1 and TRBJ2-1; 14 bases are a match to TRBD2. CDR1 and CDR2 (germline): SGHRS, YFSETQ. V lost 3 bases and J lost 6; bases outside the gene matches: 8. The CDR3 spans 17 residues. Here the CDR3 DNA reads TGCGCCAGCAGCTCATCGACTAGCGGGGGGGCGGCCAATGAGCAGTTCTTC. It encodes CASSSSTSGGAANEQFF.

The sample holds a few counts of this clonotype. V usage is TRBV19 and J usage is TRBJ2-2; D gene unclear. CDR3 size: 14 residues. The germline V and J ends were trimmed by 3 bases and 4 bases, with 9 bases remaining between them. CDR1 is LNHDA and CDR2 is SQIVND in the germline V gene (reference sequence). CDR3 sequence: CASSMSGVTGELFF. Here the CDR3 DNA reads TGTGCCAGTAGTATGTCTGGAGTCACCGGGGAGCTGTTTTTT.

This clonotype appeared many times. J is TRBJ2-5 and V is TRBV7-8; D call uncertain. The CDR3 extends over 14 amino acids. From germline, CDR1 is SGHVS and CDR2 FQNEAQ. With 1 base removed from V and 5 bases from J, the gap between germline ends came to 11 bases. CDR3 in amino acids: CASSLVSGSETQYF. DNA for the CDR3: TGTGCCAGCAGCTTAGTATCCGGTTCCGAGACCCAGTACTTC.